These 14 T cell receptor beta chains share one sample of origin, sequenced in a study of T cells after yellow fever vaccination. TCRdb passed the 5' RACE reads through MiXCR, listing each CDR3 protein once. Of about 220,000 distinct CDR3 sequences listed, 3% to 3.5% are singletons. The sequencing used CD4+ T cells sorted from PBMCs, collected 10 days after the yellow fever booster vaccination. These receptors originate from a man aged 18 to 30 who received the YFV17D yellow fever vaccine.

The chain is built from TRBV4-2 and TRBJ2-5, with D tentatively TRBD2 (6 bases). Germline V gene sequence: CDR1 LGHNA, CDR2 YNFKEQ. V shed 0 bases and J shed 1 base, with 18 bases lying between them. The length of the CDR3 is 18 residues. CDR3 in amino acids: CASSQDRDTGDLQETQYF. CDR3 nucleotide sequence: TGTGCCAGCAGCCAAGATCGAGACACGGGGGACCTCCAAGAGACCCAGTACTTC.

The table lists this clonotype with many counts. This rearrangement joins TRBV2 to TRBJ2-1; D unclear. V was cut by 1 base and J by 4 bases, with 8 bases left in between. The CDR3 covers 14 residues. Germline CDR1 and CDR2: SNHLY and FYNNEI. For the CDR3, the DNA is TGTGCCAGCAGTGAAGGGCTAGGGTACAATGAGCAGTTCTTC. Residues: CASSEGLGYNEQFF.

In this sample, this clonotype turned up many times. The rearrangement joins TRBV10-3 to TRBJ2-1; D may correspond to TRBD1 or TRBD2 (5 bases each). V was cut by 3 bases and J by 8 bases, with 20 bases left in between. Germline assignment: CDR1 ENHRY and CDR2 SYGVKD. The CDR3 extends over 16 amino acids. The CDR3 sequence: CAISDLAPGVGDEQFF. The CDR3 nucleotides read TGTGCCATCAGTGACCTCGCCCCGGGCGTGGGGGATGAGCAGTTCTTC.

In its sample, this clonotype was seen a few times. The chain recombines TRBV3-1 with TRBJ1-2; the D is unclear. The CDR3 extends over 13 amino acids. Trimming took 2 bases from V and 5 from J, leaving 9 bases between them. From germline, CDR1 is LGHDT and CDR2 YNNKEL (reference sequence). The CDR3 reads CASSQSEGYGYTF. CDR3 coding DNA: TGTGCCAGCAGCCAATCGGAAGGTTATGGCTACACCTTC.

The sample holds many counts of this clonotype. The chain employs TRBV5-1 and TRBJ1-1; no firm D call. This CDR3 spans 14 amino acids. From germline, CDR1 is SGHRS and CDR2 YFSETQ. V lost 4 bases and J 1 base, leaving 11 bases between the germline ends. DNA for the CDR3: TGCGCCAGCAGCCTCACTGGGGAGAACACTGAAGCTTTCTTT. Residues: CASSLTGENTEAFF.

This clonotype was observed at least ten times. The chain has TRBV7-2 and TRBJ2-1; a weak D match, TRBD1 (6 bases). Germline V lookup: CDR1 SGHTA, CDR2 FQGNSA. The ends were cut back, 7 bases at V and 3 bases at J, with 16 bases in the middle. The CDR3 runs to 15 residues. CDR3 DNA: TGTGCCAGCACCATCCCAAGGGGGTTCTACAATGAGCAGTTCTTC. It specifies CASTIPRGFYNEQFF.

This clonotype has just a few counts. The rearrangement joins TRBV14 to TRBJ2-1, with TRBD1 matching over 7 bases. CDR1 is SGHDN, CDR2 FVKESK, per germline. Germline trimming cut 6 bases from V and 1 base from J; bases unmatched to any gene: 9. This CDR3 has 16 residues. In DNA, the CDR3 is TGTGCCAGCAGTTCCTTCACAGGGGCTTCCTACAATGAGCAGTTCTTC. This translates into CASSSFTGASYNEQFF.

V and J are TRBV20-1 and TRBJ2-5, with D possibly matching TRBD2 (7 bases). V lost 5 bases and J lost 4, with 17 bases in between. The V gene's germline CDR1 is DFQATT and CDR2 SNEGSKA (reference sequence). This CDR3 has 14 residues. The CDR3 region has the DNA TGCAGTGCTCCTGGGGGCGGGGGCCGAGAGACCCAGTACTTC. Translated: CSAPGGGGRETQYF.

This clonotype was observed at least ten times. This rearrangement joins TRBV7-9 to TRBJ2-3; D uncertain. The CDR3 is made up of 14 amino acids. With 2 bases removed from V and 2 bases from J, the gap between germline ends came to 8 bases. Germline CDR1 reads SEHNR; CDR2 reads FQNEAQ (reference sequence). CDR3 amino acids: CASSLSTATDTQYF. CDR3 DNA: TGTGCCAGCAGCTTAAGCACGGCCACAGATACGCAGTATTTT. The entire variable domain, with the rest obtained from reference TRBV7-9 and TRBJ2-3, is as follows: DTGVSQNPRHKITKRGQNVTFRCDPISEHNRLYWYRQTLGQGPEFLTYFQNEAQLEKSRLLSDRFSAERPKGSFSTLEIQRTEQGDSAMYLCASSLSTATDTQYFGPGTRLTVL.

The V and J genes are TRBV6-5 and TRBJ2-1; the match to TRBD2 covers 9 bases. The CDR3 has 16 amino acids. The V gene end was trimmed by 2 bases and the J gene end by 4 bases; junction bases not matched to a gene: 6. Germline CDR1 is MNHEY and CDR2 is SVGAGI. The CDR3 DNA is TGTGCCAGCAGTTACCTGAGCGGGGGGCCATACAATGAGCAGTTCTTC. It translates to CASSYLSGGPYNEQFF.

This clonotype was found many times. This chain uses TRBV18 with TRBJ1-5, with a tentative D call TRBD1 (6 bases). The CDR3 runs 15 residues. Between the trimmed V and J ends, which lost 1 base and 7 bases, there was a span of 14 bases. Looked up from germline, CDR1 is KGHSH and CDR2 is LQKENI. The CDR3 sequence: CASSPHNRAGQPQHF. CDR3 sequence (DNA): TGTGCCAGCTCACCACATAACAGGGCGGGCCAGCCCCAGCATTTT.

This clonotype was observed many times. The chain has TRBV10-3 and TRBJ2-7; D not certain. The CDR3 covers 12 residues. Germline V gives CDR1 ENHRY, CDR2 SYGVKD. V was trimmed by 7 bases and J by 1 base, leaving 8 bases between them. Written as DNA, the CDR3 is TGTGCCATCAAAGGCAGGTCCTACGAGCAGTACTTC. As protein: CAIKGRSYEQYF.

Many counts were recorded for this clonotype. V and J are TRBV20-1 and TRBJ1-5; 10 nucleotides agree with TRBD1. The trim removed 6 bases at V and 5 bases at J, leaving 4 bases unmatched. This CDR3 has 13 residues. Germline assignment: CDR1 DFQATT and CDR2 SNEGSKA (reference sequence). For the CDR3, the DNA is TGCAGTGCCAGACAGGGGGCGTATCAGCCCCAGCATTTT. This gives the protein CSARQGAYQPQHF.

This clonotype showed up many times. V usage is TRBV7-9 and J usage is TRBJ1-3; unclear D gene. The CDR3 spans 12 residues. Looked up from germline, CDR1 is SEHNR and CDR2 is FQNEAQ (reference sequence). Trimming shortened V by 3 bases and J by 3 bases, and 3 bases separated the two germline ends. The CDR3 protein is CASSLVGNTIYF. DNA of the CDR3: TGTGCCAGCAGCTTGGTTGGAAACACCATATATTTT.